This is a list of T cell receptor beta chains from one sample in a study of technical replicates of blood from a handful of donors. The assay was immunoSEQ multiplex PCR, and TCRdb's table has in-frame clones only and misses some. The sample includes around 80,000 clones, 95% to 98% of them seen just once. The sequenced material came from T cells isolated from PBMCs. The receptor set was obtained from a human donor in good health. The CDR3 runs from the conserved cysteine through the conserved F or W. The D gene is left open where the match is weak. For some rows the clone size is stated as once, few or many, or as a class when expanded; others skip it.

clone size	J gene	D gene	V gene	CDR3 DNA	CDR3 protein
-	TRBJ1-2	-	TRBV28	TGTGCCAGCAGTCCCTATTACTATGGCTACACCTTC	CASSPYYYGYTF
once	TRBJ2-2	TRBD1	TRBV28	TGTGCCAGCAGGACAGGGCAACCCGGGGAGCTGTTTTTT	CASRTGQPGELFF
-	TRBJ1-2	TRBD1	TRBV7-9	TGTGCCAGCAGCTTGGGACAGGGAGGCTATGGCTACACCTTC	CASSLGQGGYGYTF
-	TRBJ1-2	TRBD1	TRBV19	TGTGCCAGTAGTATCCCTCAATCCAGGACAGGGGCGGTTTATGGCTACACCTTC	CASSIPQSRTGAVYGYTF
-	TRBJ2-5	TRBD2	TRBV7-8	TGTGCCAGCAGCTTAGCTAGCGGGGGGGCCCAAGAGACCCAGTACTTC	CASSLASGGAQETQYF
-	TRBJ2-1	-	TRBV28	TGTGCCAGCAGTTTATGGGGCCATGAGCAGTTCTTC	CASSLWGHEQFF
-	TRBJ2-2	TRBD1	TRBV27	TGTGCCAGCAGGCCCGGGACAGGGTCTACCGGGGAGCTGTTTTTT	CASRPGTGSTGELFF
once	TRBJ2-4	-	TRBV7-9	TGTGCCAGCAGCTCCTATCGTTCTAACCTAGCCAAAAACATTCAGTACTTC	CASSSYRSNLAKNIQYF
-	TRBJ1-5	TRBD1	TRBV5-8	TGTGCCAGCAGCTTGGGAGGGACAGTTAGCAATCAGCCCCAGCATTTT	CASSLGGTVSNQPQHF
-	TRBJ2-3	TRBD1	TRBV9	TGTGCCAGCAGCGTAGTAGGACAGGGGTACACAGATACGCAGTATTTT	CASSVVGQGYTDTQYF
-	TRBJ2-1	TRBD1	TRBV6-1	TGTGCCAGCCACCCCGGGACAGGGTCGAGTGAGCAGTTCTTC	CASHPGTGSSEQFF
-	TRBJ2-5	-	TRBV15	TGTGCCACCAGCAGAGATAGTCGGTATTCCCAAGAGACCCAGTACTTC	CATSRDSRYSQETQYF
-	TRBJ1-2	TRBD1	TRBV6-4	TGTGCCAGCAGGACAGGGGATTTTAGGGGTTACTTCGGATATGGCTACACCTTC	CASRTGDFRGYFGYGYTF
once	TRBJ2-7	TRBD1	TRBV6-6	TGTGCCAGCAGTTACTCGGGACAGGGGGGTTACGAGCAGTACTTC	CASSYSGQGGYEQYF
-	TRBJ2-2	TRBD1	TRBV6-6	TGTGCCAGCAGTTTAGACAGGGATGGGACCGGGGAGCTGTTTTTT	CASSLDRDGTGELFF
-	TRBJ1-5	-	TRBV10-3	TGTGCCATCAGCCAACAGGGAGGGGATCAGCCCCAGCATTTT	CAISQQGGDQPQHF
-	TRBJ2-1	TRBD2	TRBV6-5	TGTGCCAGCAGTTACTCGACTAGCGGGAGTGCCGATGAGCAGTTCTTC	CASSYSTSGSADEQFF
-	TRBJ2-3	-	TRBV5-4	TGTGCCAGCAGCTTGTTATCTAGCGCAGATACGCAGTATTTT	CASSLLSSADTQYF
-	TRBJ2-1	-	TRBV7-9	TGTGCCAGCAGCTTAGAAGACGTCCCGGGCTACAATGAGCAGTTCTTC	CASSLEDVPGYNEQFF
once	TRBJ1-5	TRBD1	TRBV6-1	TGTGCCAGCATGGGACAGTTAAATCAGCCCCAGCATTTT	CASMGQLNQPQHF
-	TRBJ2-2	-	TRBV6-6	TGTGCCAGCAGGGGGTTTGAGCGGAGTGACACCGGGGAGCTGTTTTTT	CASRGFERSDTGELFF
-	TRBJ2-1	TRBD2	TRBV7-2	TGTGCCAGCATCAACGAACGTAAAGATAGCGGGAGGGGAGAGCAGTTCTTC	CASINERKDSGRGEQFF